The present T cell receptor (beta chain) was sequenced within a study of human T cells and chemical hapten exposure. Study background: The patients, most of them female, presented with alopecia areata, totalis or universalis. The study's findings and limits: Donors, who had alopecia, may show an immune response that differs from healthy people's.

Time point indicated: patch test 1, 2 weeks after DPC sensitization. As for treatment: therapeutic diphenylcyclopropenone sensitization with weekly scalp DPC. Per germline, CDR1 SGHTA and CDR2 FQGNSA. Trimming cost V 7 bases and J 9 bases, with 21 bases left between them. The CDR3 has 14 amino acids. The table lists this clonotype with a few counts. Its antigen remains unknown. MiXCR was run by TCRdb on the RACE reads, yielding one entry per CDR3 protein. Among about 120,000 distinct CDR3 sequences listed, roughly an eighth were seen once. The chain has TRBV7-2 and TRBJ2-5; D is ambiguous. Source: whole blood, taken in connection with sensitization to the hapten diphenylcyclopropenone (DPC). This TCR was sampled from a man younger than 35 with alopecia areata. Some clones in this sample may be carry-over from other donors' samples. The CDR3 loop is CASNDLGLSRAQYF. DNA for the CDR3: TGTGCCAGCAACGATCTAGGGCTCTCACGAGCCCAGTACTTC. Looking up the rest from reference TRBV7-2 and TRBJ2-5 gives the full variable domain: GAGVSQSPSNKVTEKGKDVELRCDPISGHTALYWYRQSLGQGLEFLIYFQGNSAPDKSGLPSDRFSAERTGGSVSTLTIQRTQQEDSAVYLCASNDLGLSRAQYFGPGTRLLVL.